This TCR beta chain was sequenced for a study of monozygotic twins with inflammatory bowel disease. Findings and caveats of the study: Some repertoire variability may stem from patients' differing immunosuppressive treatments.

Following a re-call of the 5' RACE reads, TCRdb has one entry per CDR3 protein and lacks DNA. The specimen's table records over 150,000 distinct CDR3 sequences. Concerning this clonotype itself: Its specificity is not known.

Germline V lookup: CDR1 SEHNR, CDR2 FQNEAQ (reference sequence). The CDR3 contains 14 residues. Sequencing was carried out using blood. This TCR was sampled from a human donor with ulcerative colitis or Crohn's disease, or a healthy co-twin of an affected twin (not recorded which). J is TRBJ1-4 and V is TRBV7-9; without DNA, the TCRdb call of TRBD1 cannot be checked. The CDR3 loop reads CASSSIGAPEKLFF.